This T cell receptor beta chain was observed in a study of shared clonotypes between healthy human individuals (dated by TCRdb to about 2020). For the study in its entirety: The cohort comprised a couple of women and a few men aged 18 to 49 years. For each donor, CD4 naive and CD4 memory were each given three plates, CD8 naive was given two plates, and CD8 memory was given one plate. Blood TCR repertoires of roughly five healthy adults were deeply sequenced to estimate repertoire size and the extent of clonotype sharing between individuals. Different laboratories and diverse techniques were used to prepare libraries and sequence TCR repertoires, to increase sequencing depth and limit assay-specific biases. Between about 0.8 and 8.9 billion PBMCs per donor were obtained by leukapheresis.

The donors were healthy, HIV-negative adults with no recently reported acute infections or vaccinations. All donors were Caucasian adults living in Nashville, Tennessee, USA. CD4+ T cells were enriched by magnetic negative selection; naive cells were then positively selected on CD45RA, and the negative fraction formed the memory subset. After blood collection by leukapheresis, PBMCs were isolated using Ficoll-Histopaque density gradient centrifugation and then cryopreserved in the vapor phase of liquid nitrogen. Analytical flow cytometry was used to check the purity and quantity of each magnetically sorted T cell population. Genomic DNA was isolated from each sorted fraction and quantified by UV absorbance on a Nanodrop 2000c. Concerning this clone itself: It lacks a known antigen. The record has no base qualities; no much larger clone is one base away.

Trimming accounts for 10 bases at V and 1 base at J, while the number of junction bases matched to no gene is 5. The germline V gene provides CDR1 ENHRY and CDR2 SYGVKD. The CDR3 has 14 amino acids, counting the end cysteine and phenylalanine. Of all the DNA, just the CDR3 is kept, 42 bases in frame from base 1. Study-wide conclusions, independent of this receptor: Compared with non-shared clonotypes, the clonotypes found in all four sorted-subset donors had higher generation probabilities. Estimated clonotype richness was generally larger for naive than for memory subsets. Incomplete sequencing was indicated by rarefaction of sorted-subset datasets, despite the large sequencing depth. Pairwise subsampling led to the expectation that sequencing depth would affect the degree of clonotype sharing among donors. Sharing across four donors was observed for about 5% of naive CD4, less than 4% of naive CD8, over 2% of memory CD4, and around 0.42% of memory CD8 clonotypes. The genetic and exposure-history diversity represented was limited by the small number of donors. Only blood was sampled, and tissue TCR repertoires likely differ from those in blood.

TCR CDR3 regions were amplified from genomic DNA by multiplex PCR using the deep immunoSEQ assay. For each cell subset, the extracted genomic DNA was distributed evenly across all wells of several immunoSEQ 96-well plates, and each plate served as one replicate. Each replicate PCR for sorted subsets received approximately 200 ng genomic DNA, equal to tens of thousands of T cell genomes. Purified libraries were quantified with a Qubit 3.0 fluorometer, sized on a Bioanalyzer 2100, and re-quantified with the KAPA Library Quantification kit. A separate single-read 150-cycle Illumina NextSeq 550 flow cell was used to sequence each immunoSEQ 96-well plate. Regarding the original processing steps: Because the immunoSEQ output included only junctional sequences and no quality scores, the filtering could not be the same as the filtering used for full-length reads. To assign V/J genes and CDR3, sequences were annotated using PyIR, a Python wrapper for IgBLAST v1.9, with IMGT germline references. Reads were removed for weak V/J assignments (E-value above 1e-6), missing CDR3, stop codons, out-of-frame junctions, or ambiguous translated residues. V3J clonotypes were defined as sequences sharing an identical inferred V gene, J gene, and CDR3 amino acid sequence. Percentage overlap between repertoires was calculated by dividing the number of shared unique clonotypes by the size of the smaller repertoire. RTK rarefaction, the Chao1 estimator, and Recon v2.1 estimates of unobserved clonotypes were used to assess repertoire richness. OLGA was used to compute generation probabilities for all TCRbeta clonotypes that the gDNA method yielded from several donors. Not all clones reach the TCRdb copy of this immuneACCESS table, which keeps in-frame sequences only. Checked studies attribute under half of the gap to unresolved V genes and leave the rest unexplained. The DNA gave D and trimming, while V, J and clone size come from that table. This sample lists about 600,000 clones; around 97% were detected once. The top ten constitute 0.045% to 0.07% of the sample.

The receptor chain draws on TRBV10-3 and TRBJ2-5; TRBD2 agrees with 11 junctional bases. Sequencing was performed on naive CD4+ T cells sorted from blood. According to the study, the label for this sample's cell subset or site signals: CD45RA+ positively selected. The receptor's source is a woman aged 30 to 39 in good health. Here is the DNA: TGTGCCAGCGGGACTAGCGGCATCCAAGAGACCCAGTACTTC. This encodes CASGTSGIQETQYF.